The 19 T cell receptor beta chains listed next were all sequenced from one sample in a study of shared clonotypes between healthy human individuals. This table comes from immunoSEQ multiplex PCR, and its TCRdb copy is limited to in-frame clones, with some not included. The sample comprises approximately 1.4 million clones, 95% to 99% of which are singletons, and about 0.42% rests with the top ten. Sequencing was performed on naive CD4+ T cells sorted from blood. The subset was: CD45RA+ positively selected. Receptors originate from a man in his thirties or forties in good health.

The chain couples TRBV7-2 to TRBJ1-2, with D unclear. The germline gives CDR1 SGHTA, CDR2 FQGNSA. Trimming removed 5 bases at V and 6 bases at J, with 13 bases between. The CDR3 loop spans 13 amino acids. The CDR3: CASSLLTRNGYTF. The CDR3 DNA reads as TGTGCCAGCAGCCTTCTAACAAGAAATGGCTACACCTTC.

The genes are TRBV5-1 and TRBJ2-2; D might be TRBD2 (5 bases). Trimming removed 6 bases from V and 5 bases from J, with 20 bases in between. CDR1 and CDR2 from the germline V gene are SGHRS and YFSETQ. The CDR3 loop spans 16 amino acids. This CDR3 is CASTTPAGVQTGELFF. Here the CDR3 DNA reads TGCGCCAGCACTACACCCGCCGGGGTGCAGACCGGGGAGCTGTTTTTT.

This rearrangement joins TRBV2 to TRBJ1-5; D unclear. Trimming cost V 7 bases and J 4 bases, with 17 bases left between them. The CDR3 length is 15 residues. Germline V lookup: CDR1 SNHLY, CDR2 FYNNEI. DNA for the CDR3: TGTGCCAGCACCAGAAACAGTATGGGAAATCAGCCCCAGCATTTT. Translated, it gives CASTRNSMGNQPQHF.

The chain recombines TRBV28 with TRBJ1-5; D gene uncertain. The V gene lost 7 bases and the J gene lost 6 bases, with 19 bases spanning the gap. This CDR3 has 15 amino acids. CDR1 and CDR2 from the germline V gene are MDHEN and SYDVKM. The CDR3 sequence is CASNSRGGLGQPQHF. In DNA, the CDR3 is TGTGCCAGCAATAGCCGGGGAGGGCTCGGTCAGCCCCAGCATTTT.

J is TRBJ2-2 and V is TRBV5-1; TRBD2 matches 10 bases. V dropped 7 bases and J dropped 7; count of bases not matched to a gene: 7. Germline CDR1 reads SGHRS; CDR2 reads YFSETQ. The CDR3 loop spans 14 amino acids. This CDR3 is CASSGLATNGELFF. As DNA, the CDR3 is TGCGCCAGCTCGGGACTAGCGACCAACGGGGAGCTGTTTTTT.

The CDR3: CASSSTHMNTEAFF. The DNA of the CDR3 is TGTGCCAGCAGCTCCACACACATGAACACTGAAGCTTTCTTT. The genes are TRBV7-2 and TRBJ1-1; D not certain. Germline V gene data show CDR1 as SGHTA and CDR2 as FQGNSA. This CDR3 comprises 14 residues. The V end lost 4 bases, the J end lost 0 bases, and 9 bases lay between the germline ends.

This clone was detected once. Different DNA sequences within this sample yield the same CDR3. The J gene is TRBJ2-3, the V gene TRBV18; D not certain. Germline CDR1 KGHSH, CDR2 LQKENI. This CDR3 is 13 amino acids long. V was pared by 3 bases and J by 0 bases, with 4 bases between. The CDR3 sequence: CASSPPSTDTQYF. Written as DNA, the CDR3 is TGTGCCAGCTCACCGCCAAGCACAGATACGCAGTATTTT.

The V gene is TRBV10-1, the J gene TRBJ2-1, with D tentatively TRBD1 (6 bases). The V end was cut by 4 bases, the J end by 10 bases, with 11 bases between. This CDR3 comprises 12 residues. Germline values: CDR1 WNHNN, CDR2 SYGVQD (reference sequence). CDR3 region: CASSVGTREQFF. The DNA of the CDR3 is TGCGCCAGCAGTGTTGGGACACGAGAGCAGTTCTTC.

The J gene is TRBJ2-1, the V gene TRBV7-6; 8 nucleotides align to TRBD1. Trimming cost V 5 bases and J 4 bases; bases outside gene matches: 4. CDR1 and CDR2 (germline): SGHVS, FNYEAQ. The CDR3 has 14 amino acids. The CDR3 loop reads CASSKRQGYNEQFF. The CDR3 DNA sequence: TGTGCCAGCAGCAAAAGACAGGGGTACAATGAGCAGTTCTTC.

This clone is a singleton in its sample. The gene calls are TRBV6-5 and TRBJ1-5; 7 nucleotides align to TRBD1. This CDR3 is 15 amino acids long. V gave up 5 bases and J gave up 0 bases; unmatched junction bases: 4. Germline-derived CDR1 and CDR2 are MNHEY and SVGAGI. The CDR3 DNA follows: TGTGCCAGCAGTGCCCGACAGGGTAGCAATCAGCCCCAGCATTTT. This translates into CASSARQGSNQPQHF.

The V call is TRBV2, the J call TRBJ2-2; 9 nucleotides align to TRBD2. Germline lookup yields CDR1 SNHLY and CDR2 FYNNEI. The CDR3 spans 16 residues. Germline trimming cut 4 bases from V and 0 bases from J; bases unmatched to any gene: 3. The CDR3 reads CASSGAGGANTGELFF. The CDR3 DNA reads TGTGCCAGCAGTGGGGCGGGAGGGGCGAACACCGGGGAGCTGTTTTTT.

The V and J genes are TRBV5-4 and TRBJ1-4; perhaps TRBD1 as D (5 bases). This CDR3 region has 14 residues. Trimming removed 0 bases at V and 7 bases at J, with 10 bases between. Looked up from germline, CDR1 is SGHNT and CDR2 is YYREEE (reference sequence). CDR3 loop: CASSLDPGFEKLFF. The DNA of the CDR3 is TGTGCCAGCAGCTTGGATCCAGGGTTTGAAAAACTGTTTTTT.

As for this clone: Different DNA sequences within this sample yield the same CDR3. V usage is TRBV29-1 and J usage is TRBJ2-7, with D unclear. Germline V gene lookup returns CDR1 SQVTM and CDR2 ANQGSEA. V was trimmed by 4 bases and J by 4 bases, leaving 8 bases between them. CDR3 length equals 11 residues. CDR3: CSVVQTYEQYF. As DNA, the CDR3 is TGCAGCGTTGTTCAAACTTACGAGCAGTACTTC.

The CDR3 spells CASSDPGLAGSTDTQYF. For the CDR3, the DNA is TGTGCCAGCAGTGACCCGGGACTAGCGGGAAGCACAGATACGCAGTATTTT. The V gene is TRBV6-1, the J gene TRBJ2-3; 13 positions agree with TRBD2. The length of the CDR3 is 17 residues. V gave up 3 bases and J gave up 0 bases; unmatched junction bases: 3. Looked up from germline, CDR1 is MNHNS and CDR2 is SASEGT.

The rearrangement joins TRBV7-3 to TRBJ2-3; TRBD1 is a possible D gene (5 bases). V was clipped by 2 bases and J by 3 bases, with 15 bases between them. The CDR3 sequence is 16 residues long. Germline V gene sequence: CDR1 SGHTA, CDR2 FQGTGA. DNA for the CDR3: TGTGCCAGCAGCTTATTGGGCAGGGTAGGGACAGATACGCAGTATTTT. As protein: CASSLLGRVGTDTQYF.

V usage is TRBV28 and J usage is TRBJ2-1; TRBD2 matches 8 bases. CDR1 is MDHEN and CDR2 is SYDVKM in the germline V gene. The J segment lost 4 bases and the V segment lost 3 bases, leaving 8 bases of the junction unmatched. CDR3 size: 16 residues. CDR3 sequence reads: CASSFVAGLSYNEQFF. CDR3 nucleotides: TGTGCCAGCAGTTTTGTAGCGGGACTATCGTACAATGAGCAGTTCTTC.

The CDR3 region is CASSLEPLAGVMNEQFF. The CDR3 DNA is TGTGCCAGCAGCTTAGAGCCCCTAGCGGGAGTAATGAATGAGCAGTTCTTC. The chain has TRBV11-3 and TRBJ2-1, with 10 bases fitting TRBD2. The germline V gene encodes CDR1 SGHNT and CDR2 YENEEA. V shed 0 bases, J shed 7 bases, and the junction held 9 bases outside the gene matches. CDR3 length: 17 amino acids.

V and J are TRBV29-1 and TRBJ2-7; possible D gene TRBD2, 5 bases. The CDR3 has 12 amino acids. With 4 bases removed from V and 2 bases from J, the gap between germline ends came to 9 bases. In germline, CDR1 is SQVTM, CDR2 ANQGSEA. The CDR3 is CSVGRETYEQYF. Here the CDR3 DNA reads TGCAGCGTTGGTAGGGAGACCTACGAGCAGTACTTC.

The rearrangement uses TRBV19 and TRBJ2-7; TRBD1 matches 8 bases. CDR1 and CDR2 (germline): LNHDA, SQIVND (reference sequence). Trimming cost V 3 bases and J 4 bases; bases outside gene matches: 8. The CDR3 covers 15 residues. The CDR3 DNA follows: TGTGCCAGTAGTATCCGGACAGGGAACGTGTACGAGCAGTACTTC. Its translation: CASSIRTGNVYEQYF.